This T cell receptor (beta chain) was found in a study of technical replicates of blood from several donors. CDR1 SGHAT and CDR2 FQNNGV come from the germline V gene. The V gene lost 2 bases and the J gene lost 2 bases, with 7 bases spanning the gap. This CDR3 comprises 15 residues. Libraries were prepared by immunoSEQ multiplex PCR; TCRdb keeps only in-frame clonotypes and omits some of them. The data hold 35,000 to 50,000 clones, with 96% observed a single time. Sequenced input: T cells isolated from PBMCs. The chain combines TRBV11-2 with TRBJ2-6; D might be TRBD1 (5 bases). This receptor was obtained from a human donor in good health. In DNA form, the CDR3 reads TGTGCCAGCAGCTTATTAGGGGCTGGGGCCAACGTCCTGACTTTC. It is translated as CASSLLGAGANVLTF.